This TCR beta chain was recovered during a study of metastatic and nonmetastatic thyroid tumors. Study-wide findings and caveats: Versus benign nodules, malignant thyroid tumors reportedly had significantly higher TCR beta diversity, in blood and tumor.

Concerning this clone itself: Its antigen is unidentified.

Via MiXCR, TCRdb re-called the PCR reads. The table records 25,000 to 30,000 clones, less than 30% of them present only once. All patients were untreated before thyroid surgery. CDR1 and CDR2 from the germline V gene are MNHNS and SASEGT. The CDR3 has 14 residues. V was clipped by 5 bases and J by 4 bases, with 14 bases between them. The source of this sequence is a female donor with papillary thyroid cancer or a benign thyroid nodule (not recorded which). Some clones in this sample may be carry-over from other donors' samples. Material: blood. The rearrangement links TRBV6-1 to TRBJ1-2, with D perhaps matching TRBD1 (5 bases). The CDR3 region has the DNA TGTGCCAGCAGTCCACAAAGTGGGGGCTATGGCTACACCTTC. Encoded protein: CASSPQSGGYGYTF.